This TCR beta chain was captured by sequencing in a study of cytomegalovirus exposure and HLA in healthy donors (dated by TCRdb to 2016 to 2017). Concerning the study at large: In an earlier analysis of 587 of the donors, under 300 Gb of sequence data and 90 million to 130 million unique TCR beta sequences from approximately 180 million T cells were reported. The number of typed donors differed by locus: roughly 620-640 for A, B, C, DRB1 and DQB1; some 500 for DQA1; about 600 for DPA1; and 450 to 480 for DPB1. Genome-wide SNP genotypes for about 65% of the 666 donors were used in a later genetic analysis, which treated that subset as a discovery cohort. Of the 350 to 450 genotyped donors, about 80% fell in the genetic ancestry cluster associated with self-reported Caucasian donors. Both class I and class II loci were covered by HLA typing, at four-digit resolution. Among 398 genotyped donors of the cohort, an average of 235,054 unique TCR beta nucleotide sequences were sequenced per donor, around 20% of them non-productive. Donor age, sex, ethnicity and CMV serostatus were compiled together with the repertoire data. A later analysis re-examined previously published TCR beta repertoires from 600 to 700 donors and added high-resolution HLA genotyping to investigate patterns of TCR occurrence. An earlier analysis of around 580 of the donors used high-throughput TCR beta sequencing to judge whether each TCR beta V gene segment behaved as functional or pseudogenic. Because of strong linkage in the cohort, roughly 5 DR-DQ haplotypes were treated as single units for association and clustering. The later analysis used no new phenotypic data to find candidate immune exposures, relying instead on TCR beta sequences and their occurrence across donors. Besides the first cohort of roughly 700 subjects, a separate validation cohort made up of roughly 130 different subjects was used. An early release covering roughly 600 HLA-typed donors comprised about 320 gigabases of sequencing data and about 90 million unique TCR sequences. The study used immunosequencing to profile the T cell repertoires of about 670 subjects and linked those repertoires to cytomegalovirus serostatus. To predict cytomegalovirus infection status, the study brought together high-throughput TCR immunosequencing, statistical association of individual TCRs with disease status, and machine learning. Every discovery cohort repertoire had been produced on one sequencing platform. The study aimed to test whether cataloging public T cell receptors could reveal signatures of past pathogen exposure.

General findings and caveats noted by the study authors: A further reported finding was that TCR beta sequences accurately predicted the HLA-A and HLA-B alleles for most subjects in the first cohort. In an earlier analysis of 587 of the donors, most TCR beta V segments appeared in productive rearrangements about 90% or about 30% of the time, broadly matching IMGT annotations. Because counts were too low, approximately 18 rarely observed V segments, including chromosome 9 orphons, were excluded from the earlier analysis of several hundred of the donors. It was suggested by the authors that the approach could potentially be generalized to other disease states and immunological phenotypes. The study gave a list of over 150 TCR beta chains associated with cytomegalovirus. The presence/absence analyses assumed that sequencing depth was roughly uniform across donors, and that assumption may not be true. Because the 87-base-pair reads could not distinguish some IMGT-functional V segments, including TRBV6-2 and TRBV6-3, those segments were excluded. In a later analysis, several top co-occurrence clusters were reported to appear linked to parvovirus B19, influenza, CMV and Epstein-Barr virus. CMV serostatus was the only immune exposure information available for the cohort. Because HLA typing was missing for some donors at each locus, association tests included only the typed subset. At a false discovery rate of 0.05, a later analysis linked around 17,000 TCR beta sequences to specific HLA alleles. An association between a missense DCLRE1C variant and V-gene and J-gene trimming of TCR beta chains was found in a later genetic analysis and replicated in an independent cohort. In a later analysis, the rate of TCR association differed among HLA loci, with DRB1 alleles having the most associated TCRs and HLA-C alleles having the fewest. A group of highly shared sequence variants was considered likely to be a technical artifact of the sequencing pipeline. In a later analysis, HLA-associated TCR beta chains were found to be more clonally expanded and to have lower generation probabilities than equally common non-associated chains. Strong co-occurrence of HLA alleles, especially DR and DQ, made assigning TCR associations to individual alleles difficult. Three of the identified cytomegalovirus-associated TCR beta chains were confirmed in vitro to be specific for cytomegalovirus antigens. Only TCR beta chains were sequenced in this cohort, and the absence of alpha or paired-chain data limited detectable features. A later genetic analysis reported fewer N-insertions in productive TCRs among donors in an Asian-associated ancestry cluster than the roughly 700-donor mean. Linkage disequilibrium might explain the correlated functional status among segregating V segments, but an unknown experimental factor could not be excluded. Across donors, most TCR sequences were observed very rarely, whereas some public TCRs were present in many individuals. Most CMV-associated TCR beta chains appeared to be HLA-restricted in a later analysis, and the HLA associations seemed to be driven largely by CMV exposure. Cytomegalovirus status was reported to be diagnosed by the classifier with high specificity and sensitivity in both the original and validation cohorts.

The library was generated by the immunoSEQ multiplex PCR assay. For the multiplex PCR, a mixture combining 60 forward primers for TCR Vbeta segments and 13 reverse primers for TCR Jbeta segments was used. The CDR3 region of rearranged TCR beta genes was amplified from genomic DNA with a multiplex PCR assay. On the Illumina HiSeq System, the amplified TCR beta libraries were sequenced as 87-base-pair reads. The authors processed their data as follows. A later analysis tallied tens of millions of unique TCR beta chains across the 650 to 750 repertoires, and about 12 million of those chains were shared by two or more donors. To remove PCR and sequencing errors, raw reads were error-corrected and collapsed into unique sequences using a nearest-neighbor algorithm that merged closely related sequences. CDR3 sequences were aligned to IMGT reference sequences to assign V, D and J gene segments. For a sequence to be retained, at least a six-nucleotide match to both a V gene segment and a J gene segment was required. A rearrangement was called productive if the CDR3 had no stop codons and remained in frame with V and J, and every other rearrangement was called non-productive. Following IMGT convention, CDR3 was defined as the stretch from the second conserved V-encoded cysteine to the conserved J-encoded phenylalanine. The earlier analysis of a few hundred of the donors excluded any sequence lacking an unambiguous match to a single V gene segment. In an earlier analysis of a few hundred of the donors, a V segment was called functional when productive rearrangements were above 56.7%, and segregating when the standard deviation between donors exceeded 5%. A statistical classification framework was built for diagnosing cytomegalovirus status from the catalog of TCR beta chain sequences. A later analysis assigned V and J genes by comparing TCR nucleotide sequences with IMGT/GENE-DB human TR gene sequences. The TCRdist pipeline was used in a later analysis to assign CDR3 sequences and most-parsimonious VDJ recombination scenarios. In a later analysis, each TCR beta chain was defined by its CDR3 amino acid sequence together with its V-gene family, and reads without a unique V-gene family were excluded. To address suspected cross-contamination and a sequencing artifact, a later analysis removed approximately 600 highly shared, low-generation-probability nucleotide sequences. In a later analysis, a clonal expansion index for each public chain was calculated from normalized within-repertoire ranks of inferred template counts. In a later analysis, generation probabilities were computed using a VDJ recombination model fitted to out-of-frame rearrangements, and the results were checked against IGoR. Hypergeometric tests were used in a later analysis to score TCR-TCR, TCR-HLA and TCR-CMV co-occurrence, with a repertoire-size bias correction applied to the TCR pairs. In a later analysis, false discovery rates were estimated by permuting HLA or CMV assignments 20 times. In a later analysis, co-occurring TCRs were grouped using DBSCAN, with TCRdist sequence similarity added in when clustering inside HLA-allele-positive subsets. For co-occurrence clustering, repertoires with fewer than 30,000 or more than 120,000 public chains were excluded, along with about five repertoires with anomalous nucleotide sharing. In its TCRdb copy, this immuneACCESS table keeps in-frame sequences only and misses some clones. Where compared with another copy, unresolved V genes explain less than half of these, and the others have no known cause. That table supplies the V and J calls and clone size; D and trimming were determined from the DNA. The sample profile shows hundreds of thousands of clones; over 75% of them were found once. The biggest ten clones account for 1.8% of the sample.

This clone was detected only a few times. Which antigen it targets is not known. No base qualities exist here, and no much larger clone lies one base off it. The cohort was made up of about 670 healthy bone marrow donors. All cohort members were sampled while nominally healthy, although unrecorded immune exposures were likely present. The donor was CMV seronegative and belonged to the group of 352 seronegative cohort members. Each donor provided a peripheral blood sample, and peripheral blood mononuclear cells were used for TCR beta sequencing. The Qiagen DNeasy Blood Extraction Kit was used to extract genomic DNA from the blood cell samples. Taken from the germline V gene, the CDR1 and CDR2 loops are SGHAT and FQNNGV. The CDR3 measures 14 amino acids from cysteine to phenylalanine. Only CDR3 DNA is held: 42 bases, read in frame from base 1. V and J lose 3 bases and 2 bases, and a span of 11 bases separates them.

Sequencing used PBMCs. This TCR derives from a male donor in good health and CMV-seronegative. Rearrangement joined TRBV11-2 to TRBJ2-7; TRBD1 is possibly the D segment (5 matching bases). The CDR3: CASSLDTTPYEQYF. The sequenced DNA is TGTGCCAGCAGCTTGGACACCACCCCCTACGAGCAGTACTTC.